The 18 T cell receptor beta chains presented below share a single source sample, sequenced in a study of CD8+ T cells in alopecia areata. Sample treatment: oral pan-JAK inhibitor, 5-10 mg twice daily. RNA was isolated and reverse transcribed to cDNA, the sequencing template. TCRdb's copy holds only in-frame clones and misses some; the assay was immunoSEQ multiplex PCR. The profile shows about 120,000 clones, roughly 55% of them singletons. Here the sequenced sample was CD4+ T cells sorted from blood, taken at week 4, from a patient treated with tofacitinib. The origin of the receptors is a human donor with alopecia areata.

The chain combines TRBV9 with TRBJ2-1, with D tentatively TRBD1 (5 bases). From germline, CDR1 is SGDLS and CDR2 YYNGEE. The germline V and J ends were trimmed by 0 bases and 7 bases, with 17 bases remaining between them. The CDR3 runs to 16 residues. The CDR3 spells CASSVDRQPPRNEQFF. CDR3 nucleotides: TGTGCCAGCAGCGTAGATAGACAGCCCCCGAGGAATGAGCAGTTCTTC. The whole variable domain, filled in from reference TRBV9 and TRBJ2-1, reads DSGVTQTPKHLITATGQRVTLRCSPRSGDLSVYWYQQSLDQGLQFLIQYYNGEERAKGNILERFSAQQFPDLHSELNLSSLELGDSALYFCASSVDRQPPRNEQFFGPGTRLTVL.

This sequence joins TRBV5-6 and TRBJ2-7; 7 nucleotides align to TRBD2. The germline V gene has CDR1 SGHDT and CDR2 YYEEEE. The CDR3 is 15 amino acids. The V gene end was trimmed by 0 bases and the J gene end by 3 bases; junction bases not matched to a gene: 6. The CDR3, as DNA: TGTGCCAGCAGCTTGGTAGGGGCTAGCGGCTACGAGCAGTACTTC. Amino acid sequence: CASSLVGASGYEQYF.

This chain links TRBV30 with TRBJ2-7, with 7 bases identical to TRBD2. The CDR3 is 13 amino acids. V dropped 2 bases and J dropped 9; count of bases not matched to a gene: 10. The germline CDR1 and CDR2 sequences are GTSNPN and SVGIG (reference sequence). The CDR3 region has the DNA TGTGCCTGGAGTTGGCGGGAGCTATCTCGGCAGTACTTC. Its translation is CAWSWRELSRQYF.

The J gene is TRBJ2-7, the V gene TRBV2, with 7 bases that match TRBD2. Germline values: CDR1 SNHLY, CDR2 FYNNEI. This CDR3 has 15 amino acids. With V trimmed by 4 bases and J by 0 bases, 6 bases remained unmatched. Here the CDR3 DNA reads TGTGCCAGCAGTGTTTCTAGCGGACGCTCCTACGAGCAGTACTTC. Protein sequence: CASSVSSGRSYEQYF.

The chain links TRBV28 to TRBJ2-3; D is uncertain. V shed 7 bases and J shed 0 bases, with 11 bases lying between them. The CDR3 totals 14 residues. The germline V gene has CDR1 MDHEN and CDR2 SYDVKM. The CDR3 DNA reads as TGTGCCAGCACTCAAGCAGGTAGCACAGATACGCAGTATTTT. Protein product: CASTQAGSTDTQYF.

The chain combines TRBV7-3 with TRBJ2-6, with 9 positions matching TRBD1. CDR1 is SGHTA, CDR2 FQGTGA, per germline. This CDR3 region has 16 residues. V dropped 3 bases and J dropped 4; count of bases not matched to a gene: 4. This chain's CDR3 is CASSLRTGAGANVLTF. The DNA for the CDR3 is TGTGCCAGCAGCTTGAGGACAGGGGCCGGGGCCAACGTCCTGACTTTC.

The chain is built from TRBV29-1 and TRBJ1-2; the D is unclear. This CDR3 has 12 amino acids. Per the germline V gene, CDR1 is SQVTM and CDR2 is ANQGSEA. V was cut by 7 bases and J by 7 bases, with 16 bases left in between. The CDR3 here is CSARLVPTGYTF. As DNA, the CDR3 is TGCAGCGCTAGACTGGTGCCCACTGGCTACACCTTC.

This rearrangement joins TRBV27 to TRBJ2-7; 7 nucleotides match TRBD1. The V and J ends lost 5 bases and 2 bases, in that order; junction bases with no gene match: 9. Per the germline V gene, CDR1 is MNHEY and CDR2 is SMNVEV (reference sequence). The CDR3 consists of 15 residues. The CDR3 DNA follows: TGTGCCAGCAGTATCAGCCGGGACAGACCCTACGAGCAGTACTTC. Protein sequence: CASSISRDRPYEQYF.

This chain connects TRBV25-1 to TRBJ1-2; 7 bases are shared with TRBD1. V shed 1 base and J 4 bases; nucleotides not matched to a gene: 6. The CDR3 is 15 amino acids. Germline CDR1 reads MGHDK; CDR2 reads SYGVNS. The CDR3 spells CASSEWRGHAYGYTF. DNA of the CDR3: TGTGCCAGCAGTGAATGGAGGGGGCACGCCTATGGCTACACCTTC.

The chain uses TRBV5-1 and TRBJ2-5; 8 bases agree with TRBD2. CDR3 length: 13 amino acids. J was trimmed by 3 bases and V by 7 bases; bases with no gene match: 5. Germline V lookup: CDR1 SGHRS, CDR2 YFSETQ. The CDR3 DNA sequence: TGCGCCAGCCGAGCGGGAGAAGAAGAGACCCAGTACTTC. It specifies CASRAGEEETQYF.

This sequence joins TRBV19 and TRBJ1-2, with 7 positions matching TRBD1. J gave up 4 bases and V 4 bases, and 6 bases lay outside the gene matches. The germline V gene encodes CDR1 LNHDA and CDR2 SQIVND (reference sequence). The CDR3 runs 14 residues. CDR3 bases: TGTGCCAGTAGTAGGGGGACAGCGTCCTATGGCTACACCTTC. Its protein is CASSRGTASYGYTF.

The chain joins TRBV6-6 to TRBJ2-3; 9 nucleotides agree with TRBD2. The CDR3 length is 16 residues. The germline CDR1 and CDR2 sequences are MNHNY and SVGAGI (reference sequence). The V and J ends lost 4 bases and 1 base, in that order; junction bases with no gene match: 6. CDR3 loop: CASSSTRGGGTDTQYF. CDR3 DNA sequence: TGTGCCAGCAGTTCCACTCGCGGGGGGGGCACAGATACGCAGTATTTT.

V is TRBV7-9 and J is TRBJ1-1, with D possibly being TRBD1 (6 bases). There are 15 residues in the CDR3. From germline, CDR1 is SEHNR and CDR2 FQNEAQ (reference sequence). Trimming left V 2 bases short and J 0 bases short, with 10 bases between. CDR3 sequence (DNA): TGTGCCAGCAGCTTAAGGACAGACCTGAACACTGAAGCTTTCTTT. As protein: CASSLRTDLNTEAFF.

As for this clone: Different DNA sequences within this sample yield the same CDR3. The V call is TRBV7-2, the J call TRBJ1-2; tentatively, D is TRBD1 (6 bases). Trimming left V 6 bases short and J 2 bases short, with 10 bases between. Per germline, CDR1 SGHTA and CDR2 FQGNSA. This CDR3 comprises 13 residues. CDR3 DNA sequence: TGTGCCAGCAGTCCAGACAGGAACTATGGCTACACCTTC. Protein sequence: CASSPDRNYGYTF.

This chain uses TRBV9 with TRBJ2-5, with D perhaps TRBD2 (7 bases). Germline assignment: CDR1 SGDLS and CDR2 YYNGEE. Trimming pared 4 bases from V and 2 bases from J, leaving 21 bases between. CDR3 length equals 17 residues. CDR3 amino acids: CASSRGGLAAEQETQYF. In DNA, the CDR3 is TGTGCCAGCAGCAGGGGGGGCTTGGCAGCGGAACAAGAGACCCAGTACTTC.

This chain joins TRBV13 and TRBJ2-6; 8 bases match TRBD1. Germline V gene data show CDR1 as PRHDT and CDR2 as FYEKMQ (reference sequence). The CDR3 is 18 residues long. Trimming cost V 5 bases and J 0 bases; bases outside gene matches: 9. CDR3: CASSEVQGGGSGANVLTF. CDR3 bases: TGTGCCAGCAGCGAAGTACAGGGGGGAGGCTCTGGGGCCAACGTCCTGACTTTC.

As to this clone: Other DNA variants within this sample encode the same CDR3. This chain connects TRBV27 to TRBJ2-2; D is perhaps TRBD2 (6 bases). The V end lost 2 bases, the J end lost 5 bases, and 6 bases lay between the germline ends. The CDR3 is 13 residues long. Germline V gene data show CDR1 as MNHEY and CDR2 as SMNVEV (reference sequence). The CDR3 spells CASSLGRTGELFF. CDR3 in DNA: TGTGCCAGCAGTTTAGGGAGGACCGGGGAGCTGTTTTTT.

The chain employs TRBV10-3 and TRBJ2-3, with 9 bases matching TRBD2. Trimming at V came to 10 bases and at J to 6 bases, leaving 8 bases not matched to a gene. The CDR3 runs to 13 residues. Germline loops: CDR1 ENHRY, CDR2 SYGVKD. DNA for the CDR3: TGTGCCAACAGCGGGGGGCCAAGTGATACGCAGTATTTT. Its translation: CANSGGPSDTQYF.